One sample yielded the 15 T cell receptor beta chains listed below, sequenced in a study of shared clonotypes between healthy human individuals. As defined, naive CD8 cells were CD45RO-negative and positively selected for CCR7, with terminally differentiated effector memory CD45RA+ cells excluded. The assay was immunoSEQ multiplex PCR, and TCRdb's table has in-frame clones only and misses some. The table lists more than 2 million clones, just under 95% of them singletons. Sequencing was done on a sample of naive CD8+ T cells sorted from blood. These receptors came from a young man in good health.

Remarks on this clone: Other DNA sequences within the sample encode an identical CDR3. The V and J genes are TRBV7-8 and TRBJ2-7; D might be TRBD1 (6 bases). The germline V gene has CDR1 SGHVS and CDR2 FQNEAQ. The CDR3 extends over 13 amino acids. The V and J ends lost 1 base and 2 bases respectively, with 6 bases between them. The CDR3 region has the DNA TGTGCCAGCAGCTTAGAGGGGGCCTACGAGCAGTACTTC. It yields the protein CASSLEGAYEQYF.

This chain joins TRBV5-4 and TRBJ1-1, with D maybe TRBD1 (5 bases). The V and J ends lost 4 bases and 7 bases respectively, with 20 bases between them. The CDR3 consists of 15 residues. Germline values: CDR1 SGHNT, CDR2 YYREEE (reference sequence). The CDR3 DNA reads TGTGCCAGCAGCCTCGCTGGGGGAGGGTTGGGTGAAGCTTTCTTT. This encodes CASSLAGGGLGEAFF.

About this clone itself: Additional DNA sequences in this sample encode the identical CDR3. The chain carries TRBV4-1 and TRBJ2-7; TRBD2 matches 10 bases. The V gene end was trimmed by 2 bases and the J gene end by 1 base; junction bases not matched to a gene: 2. The CDR3 totals 15 residues. Per germline, CDR1 MGHRA and CDR2 YSYEKL. This CDR3 is CASSQRTSGSYEQYF. The CDR3 nucleotides read TGCGCCAGCAGCCAACGGACTAGCGGTTCCTACGAGCAGTACTTC.

On this clone: Other DNA sequences in the sample encode the same CDR3. CDR3 in amino acids: CASSSRTVNTEAFF. The CDR3, as DNA: TGTGCCAGCAGTTCGAGGACAGTGAACACTGAAGCTTTCTTT. This chain links TRBV27 with TRBJ1-1, with D perhaps matching TRBD1 (6 bases). The CDR3 is made up of 14 amino acids. CDR1 MNHEY and CDR2 SMNVEV come from the germline V gene (reference sequence). V was pared by 4 bases and J by 0 bases, with 9 bases between.

Remarks on this clone: The germline gene is not matched at one end of the junction; a read error may be the cause. This chain connects TRBV5-1 to TRBJ1-1; D is unclear. In germline, CDR1 is SGHRS, CDR2 YFSETQ. The CDR3 totals 13 residues. The CDR3 loop is CASRPVSNAEAFF. The CDR3 bases are TGCGCCAGCAGGCCCGTATCGAACGCTGAAGCTTTCTTT.

This chain connects TRBV7-6 to TRBJ1-1, with D unresolved. Germline CDR1 reads SGHVS; CDR2 reads FNYEAQ. CDR3 length: 15 residues. V lost 1 base and J 4 bases, leaving 13 bases between the germline ends. The CDR3 here is CASSLGPGSGTEAFF. The CDR3 nucleotides are TGTGCCAGCAGCTTAGGACCCGGGTCGGGCACTGAAGCTTTCTTT.

For this clone: A junction end diverges from the germline sequence, so it may reflect a read error. Other DNA sequences in the sample encode the same CDR3. The genes are TRBV27 and TRBJ2-7; TRBD1 matches at 8 bases. Germline V gene sequence: CDR1 MNHEY, CDR2 SMNVEV (reference sequence). This CDR3 region has 16 residues. The CDR3 loop is CASSLSAGTGAYEQYF. In DNA, the CDR3 is TGTGCCAGCAGTCTATCCGCCGGGACAGGAGCCTACGAGCAGTACTTC.

This clone was seen just once. The CDR3: CASSGGGTYTDTQYF. In DNA form, the CDR3 reads TGTGCCAGCAGTGGCGGTGGTACCTACACAGATACGCAGTATTTT. This chain links TRBV2 with TRBJ2-3; D unresolved. Germline values: CDR1 SNHLY, CDR2 FYNNEI. This CDR3 comprises 15 residues. Trimming shortened V by 4 bases and J by 2 bases, and 13 bases separated the two germline ends.

This chain links TRBV6-6 with TRBJ2-1; TRBD2 agrees at 7 bases. Germline CDR1 and CDR2: MNHNY and SVGAGI (reference sequence). Unmatched junction bases numbered 3, after V lost 5 bases and J lost 5 bases. The CDR3 runs 13 residues. The CDR3 bases are TGTGCCAGCAGTCCCGGGACTAACAATGAGCAGTTCTTC. Protein sequence: CASSPGTNNEQFF.

The V call is TRBV30, the J call TRBJ1-2, with D possibly being TRBD1 (5 bases). This CDR3 is built from 15 residues. Trimming cost V 3 bases and J 6 bases, with 20 bases left between them. Germline-derived CDR1 and CDR2 are GTSNPN and SVGIG (reference sequence). Written as DNA, the CDR3 is TGTGCCTGGAGCTACCGAGGCAGGGAATGGAATGGCTACACCTTC. This sequence encodes CAWSYRGREWNGYTF.

This rearrangement joins TRBV9 to TRBJ2-1, with 9 bases lining up with TRBD2. With 0 bases clipped from V and 8 bases from J, the junction kept 9 bases outside the gene matches. Germline V gives CDR1 SGDLS, CDR2 YYNGEE. The CDR3 has 16 amino acids. The DNA for the CDR3 is TGTGCCAGCAGCGTAGAGAACGGACTAGCGTTAGATGAGCAGTTCTTC. Translated: CASSVENGLALDEQFF.

This sequence joins TRBV10-1 and TRBJ2-7; tentatively, D is TRBD2 (6 bases). The germline CDR1 and CDR2 sequences are WNHNN and SYGVQD (reference sequence). The ends were cut back, 3 bases at V and 1 base at J, with 10 bases in the middle. The CDR3 is 14 residues long. The CDR3 DNA is TGCGCCAGCAGTGATGGAGGGGCGTCCTACGAGCAGTACTTC. It codes for CASSDGGASYEQYF.

The V call is TRBV11-3, the J call TRBJ2-7; the D gene is possibly TRBD1 (6 bases). CDR3 length: 14 amino acids. Germline loops: CDR1 SGHNT, CDR2 YENEEA. V was shortened by 2 bases and J by 3 bases, with 11 bases between the two germline ends. The CDR3 region has the DNA TGTGCCAGCAGCTTAAAAGGACAGTTCTACGAGCAGTACTTC. It specifies CASSLKGQFYEQYF.

The genes are TRBV5-6 and TRBJ2-3, with TRBD2 matching 12 bases. Germline trimming cut 3 bases from V and 5 bases from J; bases unmatched to any gene: 7. Looked up from germline, CDR1 is SGHDT and CDR2 is YYEEEE. The CDR3 length is 16 residues. In DNA, the CDR3 is TGTGCCAGCAGCTCGCTAGCGGGAGGGTACGAAGATACGCAGTATTTT. Amino acids: CASSSLAGGYEDTQYF.

The chain employs TRBV27 and TRBJ1-1; D is perhaps TRBD1 (5 bases). V was trimmed by 3 bases and J by 3 bases, leaving 11 bases between them. Germline CDR1 is MNHEY and CDR2 is SMNVEV (reference sequence). The CDR3 is made up of 14 amino acids. The CDR3 spells CASSFAGGDTEAFF. The CDR3 DNA is TGTGCCAGCAGTTTCGCTGGAGGGGACACTGAAGCTTTCTTT.